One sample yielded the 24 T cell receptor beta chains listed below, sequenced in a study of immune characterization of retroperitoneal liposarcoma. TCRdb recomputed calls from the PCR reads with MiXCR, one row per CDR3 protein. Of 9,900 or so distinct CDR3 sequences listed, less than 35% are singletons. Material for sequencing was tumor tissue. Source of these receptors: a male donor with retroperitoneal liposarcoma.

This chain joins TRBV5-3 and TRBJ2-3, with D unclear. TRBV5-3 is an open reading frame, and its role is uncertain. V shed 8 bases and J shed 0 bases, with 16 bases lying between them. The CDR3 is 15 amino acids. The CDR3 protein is CASSRPGVSTDTQYF. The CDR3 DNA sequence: TGTGCCAGCAGCAGGCCTGGGGTTAGCACAGATACGCAGTATTTT.

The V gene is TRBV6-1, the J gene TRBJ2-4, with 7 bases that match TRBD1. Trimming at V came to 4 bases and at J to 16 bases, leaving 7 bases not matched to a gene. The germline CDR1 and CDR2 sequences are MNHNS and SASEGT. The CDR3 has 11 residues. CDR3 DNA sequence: TGTGCCAGCAGTGCGACAGGGCAAACTTACTTC. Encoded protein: CASSATGQTYF.

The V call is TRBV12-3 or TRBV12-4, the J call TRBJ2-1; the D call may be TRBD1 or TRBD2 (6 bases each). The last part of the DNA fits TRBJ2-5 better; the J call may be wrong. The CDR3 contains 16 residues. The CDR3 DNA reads TGTGCCAGCAGTTTAGTAACCGGGGGCGCCGGGGAGACCCAGTACTTC. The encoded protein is CASSLVTGGAGETQYF.

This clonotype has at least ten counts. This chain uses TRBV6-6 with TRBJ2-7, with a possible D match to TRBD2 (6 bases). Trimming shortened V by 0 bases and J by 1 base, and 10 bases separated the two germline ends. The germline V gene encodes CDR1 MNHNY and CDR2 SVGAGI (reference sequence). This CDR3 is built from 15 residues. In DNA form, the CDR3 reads TGTGCCAGCAGTTACTCTGGCGGGACTTCCTACGAGCAGTACTTC. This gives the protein CASSYSGGTSYEQYF.

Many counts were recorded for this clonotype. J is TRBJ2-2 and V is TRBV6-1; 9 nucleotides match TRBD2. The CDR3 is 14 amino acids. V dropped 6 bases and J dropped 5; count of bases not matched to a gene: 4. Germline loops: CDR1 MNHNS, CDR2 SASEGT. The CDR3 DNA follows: TGTGCCAGCAGGGGAGCGGGGGGAACCGGGGAGCTGTTTTTT. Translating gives CASRGAGGTGELFF.

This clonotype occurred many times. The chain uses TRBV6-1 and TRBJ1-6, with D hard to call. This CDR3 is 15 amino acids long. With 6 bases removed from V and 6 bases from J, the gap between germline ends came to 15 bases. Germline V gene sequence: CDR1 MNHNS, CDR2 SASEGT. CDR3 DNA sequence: TGTGCCAGCAGAGGAATTGACCCCCTTAATTCACCCCTCCACTTT. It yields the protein CASRGIDPLNSPLHF.

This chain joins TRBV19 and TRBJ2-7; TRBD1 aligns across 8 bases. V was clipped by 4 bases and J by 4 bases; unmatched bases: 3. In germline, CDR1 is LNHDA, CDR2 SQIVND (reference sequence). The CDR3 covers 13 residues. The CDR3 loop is CASSKGQGYEQYF. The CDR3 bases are TGTGCCAGTAGTAAAGGACAGGGATACGAGCAGTACTTC.

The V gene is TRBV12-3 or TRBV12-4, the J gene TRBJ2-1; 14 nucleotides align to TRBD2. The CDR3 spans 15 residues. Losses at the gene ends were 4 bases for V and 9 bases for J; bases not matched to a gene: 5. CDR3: CASSYGTSGSGEQFF. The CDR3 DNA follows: TGTGCCAGCAGTTACGGGACTAGCGGGAGTGGTGAGCAGTTCTTC.

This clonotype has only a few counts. The CDR3 spells CASGLALIRGLAGRGSYEQYF. CDR3 sequence (DNA): TGTGCTAGTGGTTTGGCACTAATCAGGGGACTAGCGGGGAGGGGCTCCTACGAGCAGTACTTC. The chain employs TRBV12-5 and TRBJ2-7, with TRBD2 identical over 13 bases. This CDR3 spans 21 amino acids. V dropped 1 base and J dropped 0; count of bases not matched to a gene: 15. The germline V gene encodes CDR1 LGHNT and CDR2 FRNRAP.

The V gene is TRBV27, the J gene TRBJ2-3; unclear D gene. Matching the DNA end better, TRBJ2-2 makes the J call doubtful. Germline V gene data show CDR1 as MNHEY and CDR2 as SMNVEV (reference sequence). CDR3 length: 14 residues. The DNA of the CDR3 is TGTGCCAGCAGAGGGCGGATCAACACCGGGGAGCTGTTTTTT. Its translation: CASRGRINTGELFF.

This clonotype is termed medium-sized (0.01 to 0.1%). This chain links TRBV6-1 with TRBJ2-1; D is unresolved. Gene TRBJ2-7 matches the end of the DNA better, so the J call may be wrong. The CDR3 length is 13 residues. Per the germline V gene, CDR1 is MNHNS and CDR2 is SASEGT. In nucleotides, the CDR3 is TGTGCCAGCAGTGTCTCTTCAGGCTACGAGCAGTACTTC. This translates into CASSVSSGYEQYF.

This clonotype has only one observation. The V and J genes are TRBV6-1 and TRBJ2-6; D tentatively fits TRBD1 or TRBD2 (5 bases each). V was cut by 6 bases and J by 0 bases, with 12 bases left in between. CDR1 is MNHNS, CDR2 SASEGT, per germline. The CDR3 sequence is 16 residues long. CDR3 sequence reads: CASRRWGPSGANVLTF. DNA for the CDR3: TGTGCCAGCAGGCGTTGGGGACCCTCTGGGGCCAACGTCCTGACTTTC.

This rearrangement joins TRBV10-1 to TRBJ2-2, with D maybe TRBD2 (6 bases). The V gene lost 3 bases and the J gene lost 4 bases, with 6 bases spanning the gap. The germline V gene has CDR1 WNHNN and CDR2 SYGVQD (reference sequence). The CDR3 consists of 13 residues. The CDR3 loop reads CASSDSGTGELFF. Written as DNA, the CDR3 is TGCGCCAGCAGTGATAGCGGCACCGGGGAGCTGTTTTTT.

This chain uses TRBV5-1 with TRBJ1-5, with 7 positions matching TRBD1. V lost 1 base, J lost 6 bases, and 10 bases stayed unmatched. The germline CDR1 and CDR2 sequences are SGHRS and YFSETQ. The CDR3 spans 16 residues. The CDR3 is CASSLSAGGSIQPQHF. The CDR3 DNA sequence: TGCGCCAGCAGCTTGTCCGCAGGGGGATCGATTCAGCCCCAGCATTTT.

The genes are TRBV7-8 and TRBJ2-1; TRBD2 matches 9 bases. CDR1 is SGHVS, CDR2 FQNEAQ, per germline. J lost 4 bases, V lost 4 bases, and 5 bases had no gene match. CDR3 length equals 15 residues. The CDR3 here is CASSSLAGRYNEQFF. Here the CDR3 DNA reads TGTGCCAGCAGCTCACTAGCGGGCCGTTACAATGAGCAGTTCTTC.

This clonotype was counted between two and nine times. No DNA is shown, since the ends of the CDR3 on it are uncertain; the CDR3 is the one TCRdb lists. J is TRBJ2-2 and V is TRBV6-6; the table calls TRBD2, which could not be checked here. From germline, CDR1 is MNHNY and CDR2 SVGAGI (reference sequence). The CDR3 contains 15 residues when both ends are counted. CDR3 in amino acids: CASSYVAGGSGELLF.

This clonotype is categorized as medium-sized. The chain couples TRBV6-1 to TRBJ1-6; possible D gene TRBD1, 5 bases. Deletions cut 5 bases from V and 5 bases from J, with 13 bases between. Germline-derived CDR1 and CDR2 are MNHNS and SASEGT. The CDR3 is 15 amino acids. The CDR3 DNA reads TGTGCCAGCAGTCTAGACGCGGGGGATAATTCACCCCTCCACTTT. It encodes CASSLDAGDNSPLHF.

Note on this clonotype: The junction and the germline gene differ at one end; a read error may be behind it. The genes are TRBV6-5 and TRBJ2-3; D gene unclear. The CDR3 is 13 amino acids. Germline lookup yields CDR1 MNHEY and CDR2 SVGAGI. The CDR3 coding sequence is TGTGCCAGCAATTATAGGAACCAAGAGACCCAGTACTTT. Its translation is CASNYRNQETQYF.

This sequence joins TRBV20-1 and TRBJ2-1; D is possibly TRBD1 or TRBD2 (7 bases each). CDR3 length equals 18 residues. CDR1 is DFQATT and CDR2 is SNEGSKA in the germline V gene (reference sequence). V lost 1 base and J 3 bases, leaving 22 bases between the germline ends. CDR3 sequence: CSARGRDSLLADYNEQFF. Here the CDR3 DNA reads TGCAGTGCTAGAGGCCGGGACAGCCTGCTAGCGGACTACAATGAGCAGTTCTTC.

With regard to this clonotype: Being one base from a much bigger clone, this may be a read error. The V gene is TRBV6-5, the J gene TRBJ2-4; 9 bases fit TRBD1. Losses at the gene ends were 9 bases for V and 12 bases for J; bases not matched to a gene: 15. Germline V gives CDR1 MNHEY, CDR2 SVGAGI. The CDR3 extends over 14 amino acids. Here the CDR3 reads CASGADRGSYDQYF. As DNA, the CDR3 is TGTGCCAGTGGAGCGGACAGGGGATCCTACGATCAGTACTTC.

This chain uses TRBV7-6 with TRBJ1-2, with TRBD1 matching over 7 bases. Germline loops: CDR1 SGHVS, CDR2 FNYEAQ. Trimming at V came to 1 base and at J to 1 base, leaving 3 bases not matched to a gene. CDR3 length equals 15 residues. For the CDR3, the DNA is TGTGCCAGCAGCTTAGTATCAGGGGGTAACTATGGCTACACCTTC. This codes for CASSLVSGGNYGYTF.

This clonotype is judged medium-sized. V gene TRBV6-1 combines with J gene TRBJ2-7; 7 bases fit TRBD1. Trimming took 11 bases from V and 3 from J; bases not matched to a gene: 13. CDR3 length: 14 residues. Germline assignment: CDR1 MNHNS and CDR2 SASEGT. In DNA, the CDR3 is TGTGCCGCCACCAGGGACAGCGACTTCTACGAGCAGTACTTC. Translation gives CAATRDSDFYEQYF.

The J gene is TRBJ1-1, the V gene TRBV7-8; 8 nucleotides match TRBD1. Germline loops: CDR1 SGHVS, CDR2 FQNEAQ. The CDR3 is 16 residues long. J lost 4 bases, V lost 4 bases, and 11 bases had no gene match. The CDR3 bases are TGTGCCAGCAGCTCCCAAACGACAGGGGCTGCCACTGAAGCTTTCTTT. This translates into CASSSQTTGAATEAFF. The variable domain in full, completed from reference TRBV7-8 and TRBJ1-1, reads GAGVSQSPRYKVAKRGQDVALRCDPISGHVSLFWYQQALGQGPEFLTYFQNEAQLDKSGLPSDRFFAERPEGSVSTLKIQRTQQEDSAVYLCASSSQTTGAATEAFFGQGTRLTVV.

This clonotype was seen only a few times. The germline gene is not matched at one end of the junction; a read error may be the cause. Here the CDR3 reads CASSEDTGTPSGELFF. As DNA, the CDR3 is TGTGCCAGCAGCGAAGATACCGGGACTCCATCCGGGGAGCTGTTTTTT. The chain has TRBV6-1 and TRBJ2-2; possibly TRBD2 for D (6 bases). In germline, CDR1 is MNHNS, CDR2 SASEGT. CDR3 length: 16 residues.